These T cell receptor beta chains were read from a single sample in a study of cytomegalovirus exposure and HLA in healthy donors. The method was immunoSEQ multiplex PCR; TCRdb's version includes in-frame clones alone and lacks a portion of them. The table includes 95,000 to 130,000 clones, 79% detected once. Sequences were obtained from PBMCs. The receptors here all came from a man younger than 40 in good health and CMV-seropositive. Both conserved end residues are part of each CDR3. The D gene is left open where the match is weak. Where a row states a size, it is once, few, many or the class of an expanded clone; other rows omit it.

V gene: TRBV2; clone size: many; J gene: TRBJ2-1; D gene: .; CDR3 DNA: TGTGCCAGCACCTACGGGGAAGGTGAGCAGTTCTTC; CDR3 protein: CASTYGEGEQFF
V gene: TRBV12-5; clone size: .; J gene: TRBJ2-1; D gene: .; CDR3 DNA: TGTGCTAGTGGCCCGGGGGGAGGGGGGGCAGGAAAGCAGTTCTTC; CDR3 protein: CASGPGGGGAGKQFF
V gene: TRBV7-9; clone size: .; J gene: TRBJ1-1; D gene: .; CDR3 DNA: TGTGCCAGCAGCTTAACAGCATCGAACACTGAAGCTTTCTTT; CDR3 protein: CASSLTASNTEAFF
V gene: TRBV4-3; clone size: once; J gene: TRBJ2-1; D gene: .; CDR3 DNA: TGCGCCAGCAGCCAAGGGAATGACAGGTCCGATGAGCAGTTCTTC; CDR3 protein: CASSQGNDRSDEQFF
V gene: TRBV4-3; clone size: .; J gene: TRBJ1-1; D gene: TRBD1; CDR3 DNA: TGCGCCAGCAGCCAAGATCCCGGACAGGGACCTGAAGCTTTCTTT; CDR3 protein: CASSQDPGQGPEAFF
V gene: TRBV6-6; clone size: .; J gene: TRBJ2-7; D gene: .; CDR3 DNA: TGTGCCAGCGGGGCGGATTCCTACGAGCAGTACTTC; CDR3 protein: CASGADSYEQYF
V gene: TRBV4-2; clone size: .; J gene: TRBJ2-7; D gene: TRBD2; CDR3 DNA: TGTGCCAGCAGCCCCGGGAGGGCCGGGGACGAGCAGTACTTC; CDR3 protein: CASSPGRAGDEQYF
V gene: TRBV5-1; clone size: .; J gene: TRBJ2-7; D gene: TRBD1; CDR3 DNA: TGCGCCAGCAGCAGTGGACAGGGGAGGGGATACGAGCAGTACTTC; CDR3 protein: CASSSGQGRGYEQYF
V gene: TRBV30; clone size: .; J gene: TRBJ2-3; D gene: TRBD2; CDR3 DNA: TGTGCCTGGATAAAGCGGGACACAGATACGCAGTATTTT; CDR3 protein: CAWIKRDTDTQYF
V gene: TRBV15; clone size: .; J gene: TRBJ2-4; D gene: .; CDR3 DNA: TGTGCCACCAGCTTTCTAGCGACGAACAGTCAGTACTTC; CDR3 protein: CATSFLATNSQYF
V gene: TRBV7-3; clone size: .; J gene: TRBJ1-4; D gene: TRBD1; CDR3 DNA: TGTGCCAGCAGCTTAACGACAGGGGGGACAGGACTGTTTTTT; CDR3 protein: CASSLTTGGTGLFF
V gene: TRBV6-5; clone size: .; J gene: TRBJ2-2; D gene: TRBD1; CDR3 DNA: TGTGCCAGCAGTTACGACAGGGGAACCGGGGAGCTGTTTTTT; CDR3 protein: CASSYDRGTGELFF
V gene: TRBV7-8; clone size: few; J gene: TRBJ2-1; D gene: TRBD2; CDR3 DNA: TGTGCCAGCGAAAAGCGGGATTGGGTATCGGATGAGCAGTTCTTC; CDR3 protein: CASEKRDWVSDEQFF
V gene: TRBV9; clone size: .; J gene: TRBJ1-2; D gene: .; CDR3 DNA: TGTGCCAGCAGCACCCAACAGGGTGTTGGCTATGGCTACACCTTC; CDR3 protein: CASSTQQGVGYGYTF
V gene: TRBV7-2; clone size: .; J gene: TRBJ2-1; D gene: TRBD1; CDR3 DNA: TGTGCCAGCAGCCGGGACAGGGGACCCTACAATGAGCAGTTCTTC; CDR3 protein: CASSRDRGPYNEQFF
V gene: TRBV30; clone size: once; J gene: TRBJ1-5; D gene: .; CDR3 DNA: TGTGCCTGGAGTGAAAGGGCAGGGGGCAATCAGCCCCAGCATTTT; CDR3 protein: CAWSERAGGNQPQHF
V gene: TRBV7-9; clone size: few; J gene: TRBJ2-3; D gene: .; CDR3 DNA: TGTGCCAGCAGCTTAGGGGGGGAGGATACGCAGTATTTT; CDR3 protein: CASSLGGEDTQYF